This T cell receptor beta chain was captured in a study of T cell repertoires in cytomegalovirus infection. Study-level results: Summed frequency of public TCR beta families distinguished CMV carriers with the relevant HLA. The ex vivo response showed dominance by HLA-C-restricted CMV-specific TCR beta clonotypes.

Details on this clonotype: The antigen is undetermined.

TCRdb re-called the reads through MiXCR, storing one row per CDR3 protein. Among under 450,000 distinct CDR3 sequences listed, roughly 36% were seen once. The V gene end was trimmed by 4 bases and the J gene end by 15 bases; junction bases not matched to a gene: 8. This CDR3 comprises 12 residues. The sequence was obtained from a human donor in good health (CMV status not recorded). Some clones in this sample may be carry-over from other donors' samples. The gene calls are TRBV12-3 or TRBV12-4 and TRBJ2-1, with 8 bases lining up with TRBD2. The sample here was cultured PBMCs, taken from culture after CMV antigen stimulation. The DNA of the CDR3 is TGTGCCAGCAGTTCCGCTAGCGGGTCCCTGTTCTTC. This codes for CASSSASGSLFF.